The 6 T cell receptor beta chains below come from one sample, sequenced in a study of blood T cell repertoires in COVID-19. Data came from immunoSEQ multiplex PCR; TCRdb stores just in-frame clones and leaves some out. The table records about 310,000 clones, 70% to 90% of them present only once. The sample consisted of PBMCs or T cells enriched from blood (not recorded which). These receptors came from a man younger than 45 who had recovered from COVID-19.

The rearrangement uses TRBV5-4 and TRBJ2-5, with 7 bases identical to TRBD1. Germline trimming cut 3 bases from V and 1 base from J; bases unmatched to any gene: 6. The germline V gene encodes CDR1 SGHNT and CDR2 YYREEE (reference sequence). This CDR3 contains 15 residues. Here the CDR3 reads CASSYSTGFQETQYF. In nucleotides, the CDR3 is TGTGCCAGCAGCTATTCGACAGGGTTCCAAGAGACCCAGTACTTC.

The rearrangement joins TRBV5-1 to TRBJ2-2; the D is unclear. Germline-derived CDR1 and CDR2 are SGHRS and YFSETQ. The CDR3 covers 16 residues. Trimming removed 6 bases at V and 0 bases at J, with 15 bases between. The CDR3 DNA reads as TGCGCCAGCACCAACACTTGGGCAACGAACACCGGGGAGCTGTTTTTT. Translation gives CASTNTWATNTGELFF.

V usage is TRBV27 and J usage is TRBJ1-1, with TRBD1 matching 8 bases. Germline assignment: CDR1 MNHEY and CDR2 SMNVEV (reference sequence). The CDR3 length is 15 residues. V lost 5 bases, J lost 2 bases, and 7 bases stayed unmatched. CDR3: CASSPHRGGNTEAFF. CDR3 DNA: TGTGCCAGCAGTCCACACAGGGGGGGAAACACTGAAGCTTTCTTT.

J is TRBJ2-7 and V is TRBV7-8; 12 nucleotides agree with TRBD1. The CDR3 loop spans 18 amino acids. Germline V gives CDR1 SGHVS, CDR2 FQNEAQ. Trimming removed 0 bases from V and 1 base from J; junction bases left unmatched: 7. CDR3 coding DNA: TGTGCCAGCAGCTTAGCGCGAGGGACAGGGGGCACGTCCTACGAGCAGTACTTC. Amino acids: CASSLARGTGGTSYEQYF.

This chain links TRBV27 with TRBJ1-6; D is ambiguous. Trimming took 3 bases from V and 0 from J, leaving 6 bases between them. In germline, CDR1 is MNHEY, CDR2 SMNVEV (reference sequence). This CDR3 region has 15 residues. The CDR3 protein is CASSFVSSYNSPLHF. The CDR3 region has the DNA TGTGCCAGCAGTTTTGTGAGCTCCTATAATTCACCCCTCCACTTT.

This clone was picked up one time. The chain joins TRBV5-6 to TRBJ1-2; 11 nucleotides align to TRBD1. CDR1 SGHDT and CDR2 YYEEEE come from the germline V gene. V gave up 4 bases and J gave up 3 bases; unmatched junction bases: 5. CDR3 size: 15 residues. Written as DNA, the CDR3 is TGTGCCAGCAGCGAGGACAGGGGGCTTGACTATGGCTACACCTTC. It translates to CASSEDRGLDYGYTF.